This T cell receptor (beta chain) is drawn from a study of OX40 agonist ivuxolimab in advanced cancers. The data were produced by immunoSEQ multiplex PCR, yet TCRdb's version contains in-frame clones alone and is incomplete. This sample has nearly 65,000 clones, with about 90% found just once. The CDR3 totals 15 residues. From germline, CDR1 is SGHAT and CDR2 FQDESV (reference sequence). The V end lost 5 bases, the J end lost 1 base, and 13 bases lay between the germline ends. This TCR derives from an adult with an advanced solid tumor such as melanoma, head and neck, liver or kidney cancer. The V call is TRBV11-1, the J call TRBJ2-3; tentatively, D is TRBD2 (5 bases). The sequenced sample was CD4+ or CD8+ T cells sorted from blood, obtained in a trial of the OX40 agonist ivuxolimab. The CDR3 DNA sequence: TGTGCCAGCAGCCCGGAACTAGTCGGCACAGATACGCAGTATTTT. Protein product: CASSPELVGTDTQYF.